Below, 30 T cell receptor beta chains from the same sample are listed, as sequenced in a study of T cell responses to AZD1222 COVID-19 vaccine. Sequencing was performed with immunoSEQ multiplex PCR; in TCRdb, only in-frame clones are kept and a portion is missing. The sample has 75,000 to 90,000 clones; more than 75% are singletons. Source: peripheral blood, taken on day 0 of AZD1222 vaccination. These TCRs come from an adult in good health.

The chain couples TRBV7-8 to TRBJ1-5, with D unresolved. The CDR3 loop spans 13 amino acids. V was shortened by 7 bases and J by 4 bases, with 11 bases between the two germline ends. From germline, CDR1 is SGHVS and CDR2 FQNEAQ. CDR3 sequence (DNA): TGTGCCAGCACCTCCGCACCGAATCAGCCCCAGCATTTT. This gives the protein CASTSAPNQPQHF.

The CDR3: CASSFGRTGRREKLFF. CDR3 DNA: TGTGCCAGCAGCTTTGGCAGGACAGGGAGGAGAGAAAAACTGTTTTTT. The gene calls are TRBV7-6 and TRBJ1-4; 8 positions agree with TRBD1. The CDR3 covers 16 residues. V dropped 3 bases and J dropped 8; count of bases not matched to a gene: 11. Germline V gene sequence: CDR1 SGHVS, CDR2 FNYEAQ.

This clone appeared once. The V call is TRBV7-9, the J call TRBJ1-4; tentatively, D is TRBD1 (5 bases). The CDR3 has 14 residues. Germline values: CDR1 SEHNR, CDR2 FQNEAQ (reference sequence). V lost 7 bases to trimming and J lost 8 bases, with 17 bases between them. Here the CDR3 DNA reads TGTGCCAGCAACAGGAGAGGGGCGGGCGAAAAACTGTTTTTT. Amino acid sequence: CASNRRGAGEKLFF.

This clone was recorded many times. This rearrangement joins TRBV28 to TRBJ1-4; 11 bases map to TRBD1. The CDR3 has 21 residues. The ends lost 4 bases at V and 4 bases at J; junction bases unmatched: 20. Looked up from germline, CDR1 is MDHEN and CDR2 is SYDVKM. CDR3 DNA: TGTGCCAGCAGTTCATATACCGCTAAAGGACAGGGGGCGCTCGTTAATGAAAAACTGTTTTTT. This encodes CASSSYTAKGQGALVNEKLFF.

This clone was seen a handful of times. The CDR3: CASSQNGWGQPYGYTF. The CDR3 DNA sequence: TGTGCCAGCAGCCAAAACGGGTGGGGACAGCCCTATGGCTACACCTTC. The chain employs TRBV3-1 (or the pseudogene TRBV3-2) and TRBJ1-2, with 7 bases fitting TRBD1. V lost 2 bases to trimming and J lost 4 bases; unmatched junction nucleotides: 10. The CDR3 has 16 residues. In germline, CDR1 is LGHDT, CDR2 YNNKEL (reference sequence).

This clone was detected only once. This chain joins TRBV27 and TRBJ1-3; no clear D gene. This CDR3 has 15 residues. V lost 2 bases to trimming and J lost 0 bases, with 8 bases between them. Looked up from germline, CDR1 is MNHEY and CDR2 is SMNVEV (reference sequence). CDR3 nucleotide sequence: TGTGCCAGCAGTTTAAGCCGCCTCTCTGGAAACACCATATATTTT. Its protein is CASSLSRLSGNTIYF.

This clone was seen once. The chain is built from TRBV4-3 and TRBJ1-4; TRBD1 might be the D (6 bases). This CDR3 spans 17 amino acids. V dropped 2 bases and J dropped 5 bases, with 18 bases sitting between them. The germline CDR1 and CDR2 sequences are LGHNA and YSLEER. CDR3: CASSQRGRGAFNEKLFF. The CDR3 bases are TGCGCCAGCAGCCAAAGGGGTCGGGGGGCTTTCAATGAAAAACTGTTTTTT.

The V call is TRBV28, the J call TRBJ2-3, with D perhaps TRBD1 or TRBD2 (5 bases each). V lost 6 bases, J lost 10 bases, and 17 bases lay in between. The CDR3 contains 13 residues. Germline assignment: CDR1 MDHEN and CDR2 SYDVKM. The CDR3 reads CASSPVERGPQYF. The DNA of the CDR3 is TGTGCCAGCAGCCCGGTTGAGAGGGGCCCGCAGTATTTT.

V and J are TRBV15 and TRBJ1-5; the D gene is possibly TRBD1 (5 bases). V lost 0 bases, J lost 3 bases, and 9 bases lay in between. The CDR3 consists of 15 residues. The germline V gene encodes CDR1 LNHNV and CDR2 YYDKDF (reference sequence). CDR3 protein: CATSRDGGYNQPQHF. CDR3 bases: TGTGCCACCAGCAGAGATGGGGGGTACAATCAGCCCCAGCATTTT. Combining the CDR3 with reference TRBV15 and TRBJ1-5 gives the whole variable domain DAMVIQNPRYQVTQFGKPVTLSCSQTLNHNVMYWYQQKSSQAPKLLFHYYDKDFNNEADTPDNFQSRRPNTSFCFLDIRSPGLGDTAMYLCATSRDGGYNQPQHFGDGTRLSIL.

The chain carries TRBV5-1 and TRBJ2-3, with 8 nucleotides matching TRBD2. Trimming removed 4 bases from V and 3 bases from J; junction bases left unmatched: 13. The CDR3 runs 17 residues. Germline V gene sequence: CDR1 SGHRS, CDR2 YFSETQ. The CDR3 bases are TGCGCCAGCAGCCCCACTAGCGGCGTATCCCTTACAGATACGCAGTATTTT. This translates into CASSPTSGVSLTDTQYF.

The chain links TRBV7-9 to TRBJ1-6; D call uncertain. CDR1 SEHNR and CDR2 FQNEAQ come from the germline V gene (reference sequence). The CDR3 runs to 15 residues. V was clipped by 0 bases and J by 7 bases, with 10 bases between them. CDR3 sequence (DNA): TGTGCCAGCAGCTTAGCGGCTGGGTCGAATTCACCCCTCCACTTT. This sequence encodes CASSLAAGSNSPLHF.

The chain has TRBV4-1 and TRBJ2-1; D is uncertain. This CDR3 is 13 amino acids long. In germline, CDR1 is MGHRA, CDR2 YSYEKL. The V gene lost 4 bases and the J gene lost 7 bases, with 11 bases spanning the gap. The CDR3 DNA follows: TGCGCCAGCAGCCCCTACCCCGGTAATGAGCAGTTCTTC. This translates into CASSPYPGNEQFF.

The chain uses TRBV27 and TRBJ1-2; TRBD1 aligns across 8 bases. V lost 3 bases to trimming and J lost 7 bases; unmatched junction nucleotides: 7. The CDR3 extends over 14 amino acids. Germline V gene lookup returns CDR1 MNHEY and CDR2 SMNVEV (reference sequence). The CDR3 bases are TGTGCCAGCAGTTTCTACCAGGGGGCGAGTGGCTACACCTTC. Residues: CASSFYQGASGYTF.

V gene TRBV19 combines with J gene TRBJ1-5; 8 bases are a match to TRBD1. In germline, CDR1 is LNHDA, CDR2 SQIVND (reference sequence). The CDR3 loop spans 18 amino acids. The trim removed 5 bases at V and 1 base at J, leaving 13 bases unmatched. The CDR3 loop reads CASSPRAGQALSNQPQHF. The CDR3 coding sequence is TGTGCCAGTAGTCCCCGTGCGGGACAGGCATTAAGCAATCAGCCCCAGCATTTT.

The rearrangement joins TRBV24-1 to TRBJ2-2; D not certain. V lost 3 bases and J lost 3, with 13 bases in between. From germline, CDR1 is KGHDR and CDR2 SFDVKD. The CDR3 sequence is 16 residues long. This CDR3 is CATSDAALGDTGELFF. The CDR3 DNA sequence: TGTGCCACCAGTGATGCCGCCCTAGGCGACACCGGGGAGCTGTTTTTT.

The chain uses TRBV28 and TRBJ1-3; possible D gene TRBD1, 6 bases. Germline-derived CDR1 and CDR2 are MDHEN and SYDVKM. V was cut by 9 bases and J by 0 bases, with 15 bases left in between. This CDR3 region has 15 residues. CDR3 DNA sequence: TGTGCCAGTCGTGGGGGGGGCAACTCTGGAAACACCATATATTTT. Its protein is CASRGGGNSGNTIYF.

V usage is TRBV28 and J usage is TRBJ2-7; 10 positions match TRBD2. Trimming took 3 bases from V and 2 from J; bases not matched to a gene: 4. Germline V lookup: CDR1 MDHEN, CDR2 SYDVKM. The CDR3 consists of 15 residues. This CDR3 reads CASSFRGLAAYEQYF. CDR3 nucleotide sequence: TGTGCCAGCAGTTTCCGCGGACTAGCGGCCTACGAGCAGTACTTC.

This rearrangement joins TRBV7-2 to TRBJ2-7; unclear D gene. CDR3 length: 11 amino acids. V lost 2 bases, J lost 1 base, and 0 bases lay in between. The germline V gene encodes CDR1 SGHTA and CDR2 FQGNSA. CDR3 sequence (DNA): TGTGCCAGCAGCTTATCCTACGAGCAGTACTTC. The encoded protein is CASSLSYEQYF.

This chain uses TRBV4-1 with TRBJ1-5, with D unclear. Germline-derived CDR1 and CDR2 are MGHRA and YSYEKL. This CDR3 has 17 residues. V was trimmed by 0 bases and J by 2 bases, leaving 14 bases between them. The CDR3 here is CASSQDQRGGGNQPQHF. The CDR3 DNA follows: TGCGCCAGCAGCCAAGATCAGCGGGGAGGTGGCAATCAGCCCCAGCATTTT.

The CDR3 nucleotides are TGTGCCAGCAGCGTAGGTACGGGGTTGCACACTGAAGCTTTCTTT. Encoded protein: CASSVGTGLHTEAFF. The J gene is TRBJ1-1, the V gene TRBV9; no clear D. The germline V and J ends were trimmed by 0 bases and 3 bases, with 12 bases remaining between them. The CDR3 has 15 residues. The V gene's germline CDR1 is SGDLS and CDR2 YYNGEE. Looking up the rest from reference TRBV9 and TRBJ1-1 gives the full variable domain: DSGVTQTPKHLITATGQRVTLRCSPRSGDLSVYWYQQSLDQGLQFLIQYYNGEERAKGNILERFSAQQFPDLHSELNLSSLELGDSALYFCASSVGTGLHTEAFFGQGTRLTVV.

J is TRBJ1-1 and V is TRBV11-2, with a tentative D call TRBD1 (5 bases). The CDR3 is 15 residues long. Germline V CDR1 and CDR2: SGHAT, FQNNGV. V was cut by 5 bases and J by 4 bases, with 17 bases left in between. CDR3 amino acids: CASSPGTSGGTEAFF. The CDR3 nucleotides read TGTGCCAGCAGCCCCGGGACTTCCGGAGGCACTGAAGCTTTCTTT.

The V call is TRBV10-1, the J call TRBJ2-7; 7 bases are shared with TRBD1. CDR3 length: 12 residues. Losses at the gene ends were 6 bases for V and 5 bases for J; bases not matched to a gene: 4. Germline CDR1 is WNHNN and CDR2 is SYGVQD (reference sequence). The DNA for the CDR3 is TGCGCCAGCAGCCACGACAGGGACGAGCAGTACTTC. Encoded protein: CASSHDRDEQYF.

V usage is TRBV5-1 and J usage is TRBJ1-6, with 7 positions matching TRBD1. From germline, CDR1 is SGHRS and CDR2 YFSETQ. The trim removed 0 bases at V and 5 bases at J, leaving 8 bases unmatched. This CDR3 region has 17 residues. CDR3 in amino acids: CASSLAVSRGNNSPLHF. CDR3 DNA sequence: TGCGCCAGCAGCTTGGCCGTATCCAGGGGGAATAATTCACCCCTCCACTTT.

The chain joins TRBV5-1 to TRBJ2-1, with TRBD2 matching 8 bases. In germline, CDR1 is SGHRS, CDR2 YFSETQ. V dropped 0 bases and J dropped 5; count of bases not matched to a gene: 10. This CDR3 is built from 17 residues. CDR3 region: CASSLAPGRGDNNEQFF. The DNA of the CDR3 is TGCGCCAGCAGCTTGGCCCCCGGGCGGGGGGATAACAATGAGCAGTTCTTC.

The V call is TRBV9, the J call TRBJ2-5; D unclear. Trimming pared 0 bases from V and 5 bases from J, leaving 11 bases between. CDR1 and CDR2 from the germline V gene are SGDLS and YYNGEE. The CDR3 has 14 residues. The CDR3 nucleotides read TGTGCCAGCAGCGTAGCCCCACCCGGGGAGACCCAGTACTTC. Translating it yields CASSVAPPGETQYF.

The rearrangement uses TRBV10-3 and TRBJ2-3, with 8 bases lining up with TRBD2. CDR3 length: 18 residues. Germline trimming cut 3 bases from V and 0 bases from J; bases unmatched to any gene: 11. Looked up from germline, CDR1 is ENHRY and CDR2 is SYGVKD. In DNA, the CDR3 is TGTGCCATCAGTGACCTGGGAGGCGGGGGGCCTAGCACAGATACGCAGTATTTT. Translated, it gives CAISDLGGGGPSTDTQYF.

The rearrangement links TRBV6-5 to TRBJ1-3; D not resolved. The CDR3 covers 13 residues. Trimming cost V 5 bases and J 0 bases, with 5 bases left between them. Germline-derived CDR1 and CDR2 are MNHEY and SVGAGI. The CDR3 spells CASSISSGNTIYF. The CDR3 DNA follows: TGTGCCAGCAGTATAAGCTCTGGAAACACCATATATTTT.

The chain links TRBV5-1 to TRBJ2-5; a weak D match, TRBD2 (6 bases). The CDR3 is 15 amino acids. Deletions cut 0 bases from V and 3 bases from J, with 12 bases between. CDR1 is SGHRS and CDR2 is YFSETQ in the germline V gene. The CDR3 DNA sequence: TGCGCCAGCAGCTTGGGGGTGGACTACGAAGAGACCCAGTACTTC. Its protein is CASSLGVDYEETQYF.

This chain uses TRBV4-3 with TRBJ2-1; no reliable D call. CDR1 LGHNA and CDR2 YSLEER come from the germline V gene. V was shortened by 0 bases and J by 10 bases, with 10 bases between the two germline ends. The CDR3 sequence is 13 residues long. This CDR3 reads CASSQELAGEQFF. CDR3 nucleotide sequence: TGCGCCAGCAGCCAAGAGTTGGCAGGAGAGCAGTTCTTC.

The chain links TRBV18 to TRBJ1-1; D gene ambiguous. V lost 4 bases to trimming and J lost 1 base, with 10 bases between them. The V gene's germline CDR1 is KGHSH and CDR2 LQKENI. This CDR3 is built from 14 residues. CDR3 in amino acids: CASSQSEGNTEAFF. CDR3 sequence (DNA): TGTGCCAGCTCACAGTCTGAGGGGAACACTGAAGCTTTCTTT.